Below, 13 T cell receptor beta chains from the same sample are listed, as sequenced in a study of CD8 T cells in Susac syndrome. An amount of RNA that ranged from roughly 0.45 to 1 ug was reverse transcribed with random hexamers. TCRdb fed the immunoSEQ multiplex PCR reads into MiXCR, producing one record per CDR3 protein. The table shows just under 150,000 distinct CDR3 sequences, with around 94% occurring only once. The sequenced sample consisted of CD4+ T cells from PBMCs. Receptor source: a human donor in good health.

The J gene is TRBJ1-2, the V gene TRBV29-1; perhaps TRBD1 as D (5 bases). The length of the CDR3 is 12 residues. Germline V lookup: CDR1 SQVTM, CDR2 ANQGSEA. The V end lost 4 bases, the J end lost 5 bases, and 11 bases lay between the germline ends. The DNA for the CDR3 is TGCAGCGTTGGGGACTCCCCGTATGGCTACACCTTC. It translates to CSVGDSPYGYTF.

The CDR3 nucleotides are TGTGCCACCAGTGTCGCGGGTCGGGGCACAGATACGCAGTATTTT. The encoded protein is CATSVAGRGTDTQYF. This chain joins TRBV24-1 and TRBJ2-3; the D gene is possibly TRBD2 (5 bases). V was shortened by 5 bases and J by 1 base, with 12 bases between the two germline ends. CDR1 KGHDR and CDR2 SFDVKD come from the germline V gene. The CDR3 runs 15 residues.

This rearrangement joins TRBV6-1 to TRBJ2-3; 11 positions match TRBD2. This CDR3 has 17 amino acids. J lost 2 bases, V lost 5 bases, and 9 bases had no gene match. CDR1 MNHNS and CDR2 SASEGT come from the germline V gene. The CDR3, as DNA: TGTGCCAGCAGTACCCAGAGACTAGCGGGGACCACAGATACGCAGTATTTT. Its translation is CASSTQRLAGTTDTQYF.

The chain uses TRBV28 and TRBJ2-5, with 7 bases lining up with TRBD2. The CDR3 covers 15 residues. V shed 5 bases and J 3 bases; nucleotides not matched to a gene: 9. Germline CDR1 and CDR2: MDHEN and SYDVKM. CDR3: CASSHLGLAEETQYF. For the CDR3, the DNA is TGTGCCAGCAGTCACCTGGGGCTAGCGGAAGAGACCCAGTACTTC.

The gene calls are TRBV20-1 and TRBJ2-1; 15 bases map to TRBD2. The CDR3 is made up of 16 amino acids. Unmatched junction bases numbered 11, after V lost 6 bases and J lost 8 bases. CDR1 and CDR2 from the germline V gene are DFQATT and SNEGSKA (reference sequence). The CDR3 nucleotides are TGCAGTGCGACCCCAAGGACTAGCGGGAGGGCGTATGAGCAGTTCTTC. Translating gives CSATPRTSGRAYEQFF.

The V and J genes are TRBV6-5 and TRBJ2-5; D is undetermined. Trimming stripped 5 bases from V and 1 base from J, with 14 bases between. Germline V gene sequence: CDR1 MNHEY, CDR2 SVGAGI. The CDR3 length is 15 residues. The CDR3 reads CASSPRVVPQETQYF. As DNA, the CDR3 is TGTGCCAGCAGTCCCCGGGTAGTACCCCAAGAGACCCAGTACTTC.

CDR3 loop: CASSQRQGGTDTQYF. Here the CDR3 DNA reads TGTGCCAGCAGCCAACGACAGGGAGGCACAGATACGCAGTATTTT. The gene calls are TRBV3-1 and TRBJ2-3; 7 bases are shared with TRBD1. CDR1 is LGHDT, CDR2 YNNKEL, per germline (reference sequence). The CDR3 consists of 15 residues. V was clipped by 2 bases and J by 1 base; unmatched bases: 3.

The rearrangement uses TRBV7-2 and TRBJ2-2; D is possibly TRBD1 (6 bases). Germline V gene data show CDR1 as SGHTA and CDR2 as FQGNSA. Trimming stripped 6 bases from V and 4 bases from J, with 12 bases between. The CDR3 spans 14 residues. The CDR3 is CASRSGDPTGELFF. The CDR3 DNA follows: TGTGCCAGCAGGTCAGGGGACCCCACCGGGGAGCTGTTTTTT.

The chain joins TRBV27 to TRBJ2-7, with 8 bases aligning to TRBD1. After removal of 6 bases from V and 4 bases from J, the junction contained 8 bases not matched to a gene. There are 14 residues in the CDR3. Germline CDR1 MNHEY, CDR2 SMNVEV (reference sequence). The DNA of the CDR3 is TGTGCCAGCAGCCCGGACAGGGCTTCGTACGAGCAGTACTTC. Protein sequence: CASSPDRASYEQYF.

The CDR3 DNA follows: TGTGCCAGCTGCCCAGCCCTGCGGGGCTACACCTTC. Translated: CASCPALRGYTF. The chain is built from TRBV28 and TRBJ1-2; D remains ambiguous. Germline lookup yields CDR1 MDHEN and CDR2 SYDVKM. The CDR3 consists of 12 residues. V was pared by 8 bases and J by 8 bases, with 15 bases between.

The chain combines TRBV7-3 with TRBJ2-7, with D perhaps matching TRBD2 (5 bases). V was shortened by 3 bases and J by 7 bases, with 16 bases between the two germline ends. The V gene's germline CDR1 is SGHTA and CDR2 FQGTGA. The CDR3 contains 14 residues. CDR3 loop: CASSLRGPLGEQYF. CDR3 nucleotide sequence: TGTGCCAGCAGCTTGCGCGGGCCCTTGGGGGAGCAGTACTTC.

The chain links TRBV20-1 to TRBJ2-2; 15 nucleotides match TRBD2. CDR3 size: 20 residues. Trimming took 5 bases from V and 0 from J; bases not matched to a gene: 13. CDR1 and CDR2 (germline): DFQATT, SNEGSKA (reference sequence). The CDR3 nucleotides are TGCAGTGCTCGACACAGCGGACTAGCGGGAGGGTTCGCGAACACCGGGGAGCTGTTTTTT. Translation gives CSARHSGLAGGFANTGELFF.

This chain uses TRBV9 with TRBJ1-4; 9 nucleotides line up with TRBD1. The length of the CDR3 is 15 residues. The V gene end was trimmed by 3 bases and the J gene end by 8 bases; junction bases not matched to a gene: 8. Germline V gene sequence: CDR1 SGDLS, CDR2 YYNGEE. The CDR3 sequence: CASSAGTGWLEKLFF. As DNA, the CDR3 is TGTGCCAGCAGCGCCGGGACAGGGTGGTTGGAAAAACTGTTTTTT.